Here is one T cell receptor (beta chain) with its context. This entry belongs to a study of blood T cell repertoires in COVID-19. Study overall: The origin of the acute and convalescent COVID-19 samples was the United States, Italy and Spain.

Generated by immunoSEQ multiplex PCR, the TCRdb table keeps only in-frame clones and is missing some. The sample yields about 300,000 clones, 90% seen once. V dropped 4 bases and J dropped 6; count of bases not matched to a gene: 7. CDR1 SGHTS and CDR2 YDEGEE come from the germline V gene. There are 15 residues in the CDR3. V gene TRBV5-8 combines with J gene TRBJ1-5; 10 bases are a match to TRBD1. The sequence came from a woman aged 18-35 years with acute COVID-19. The specimen was PBMCs or T cells enriched from blood (not recorded which). The CDR3 DNA is TGTGCCAGCAGCCATCGGACAGGGGGAGGTCAGCCCCAGCATTTT. It translates to CASSHRTGGGQPQHF.